The table lists the clone carrying this T cell receptor (beta chain) with a few counts. This entry is derived from a study of blood T cell repertoires in COVID-19. Looking at the study overall: The United States, Italy and Spain supplied acute and convalescent COVID-19 samples.

CDR1 SQVTM and CDR2 ANQGSEA come from the germline V gene. Trimming removed 2 bases from V and 7 bases from J; junction bases left unmatched: 2. This CDR3 comprises 13 residues. In the original analysis: Reference gene primer amplification gave estimated nucleated cell counts. Assay: immunoSEQ multiplex PCR; the TCRdb copy retains only in-frame clones and omits some. The V and J calls and clone size are taken from that table; D and trimming were inferred from the DNA. Seen here are just over 250,000 clones, about 87% observed once, and the top ten hold under 4.5%. The rearrangement links TRBV29-1 to TRBJ2-2; 9 nucleotides align to TRBD1. The specimen was peripheral blood. The sequence came from a man between 60 and 75 years old who had recovered from COVID-19. The CDR3 is CSVETGGGGELFF. CDR3 DNA: TGCAGCGTTGAAACAGGGGGCGGCGGGGAGCTGTTTTTT.